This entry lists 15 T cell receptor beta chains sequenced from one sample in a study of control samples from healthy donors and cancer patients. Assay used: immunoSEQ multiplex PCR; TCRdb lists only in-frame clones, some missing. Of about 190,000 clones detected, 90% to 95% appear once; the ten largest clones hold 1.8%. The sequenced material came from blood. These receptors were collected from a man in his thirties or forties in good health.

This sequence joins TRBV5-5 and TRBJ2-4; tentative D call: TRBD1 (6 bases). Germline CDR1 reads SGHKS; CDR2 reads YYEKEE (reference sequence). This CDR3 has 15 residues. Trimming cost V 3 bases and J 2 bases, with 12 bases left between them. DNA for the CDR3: TGTGCCAGCAGCTGGGCGGACAGCACCAAAAACATTCAGTACTTC. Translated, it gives CASSWADSTKNIQYF. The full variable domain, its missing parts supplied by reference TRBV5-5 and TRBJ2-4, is DAGVTQSPTHLIKTRGQQVTLRCSPISGHKSVSWYQQVLGQGPQFIFQYYEKEERGRGNFPDRFSARQFPNYSSELNVNALLLGDSALYLCASSWADSTKNIQYFGAGTRLSVL.

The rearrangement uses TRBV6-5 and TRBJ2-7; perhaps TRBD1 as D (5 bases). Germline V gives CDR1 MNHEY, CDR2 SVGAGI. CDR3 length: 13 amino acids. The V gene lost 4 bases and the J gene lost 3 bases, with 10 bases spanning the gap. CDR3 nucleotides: TGTGCCAGCAGTTCTTGGGGCGACTACGAGCAGTACTTC. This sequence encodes CASSSWGDYEQYF.

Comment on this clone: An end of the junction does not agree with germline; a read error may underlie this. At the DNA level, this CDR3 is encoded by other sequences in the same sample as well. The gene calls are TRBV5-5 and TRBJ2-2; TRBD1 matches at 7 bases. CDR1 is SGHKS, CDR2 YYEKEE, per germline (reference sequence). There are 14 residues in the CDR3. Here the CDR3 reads CATNIQGNTGELFF. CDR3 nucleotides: TGTGCCACCAATATACAGGGGAACACTGGGGAGCTGTTTTTT.

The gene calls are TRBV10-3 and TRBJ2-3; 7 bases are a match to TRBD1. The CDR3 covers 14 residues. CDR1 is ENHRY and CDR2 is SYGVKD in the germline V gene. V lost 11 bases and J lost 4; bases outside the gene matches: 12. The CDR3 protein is CAAGEGARADTQYF. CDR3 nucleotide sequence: TGTGCCGCCGGTGAGGGGGCGAGGGCAGATACGCAGTATTTT.

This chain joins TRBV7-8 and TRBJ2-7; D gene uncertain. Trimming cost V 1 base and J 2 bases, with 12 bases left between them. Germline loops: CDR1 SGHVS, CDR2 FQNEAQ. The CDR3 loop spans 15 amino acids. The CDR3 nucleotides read TGTGCCAGCAGCTTAGGTCGGACCTCTACCTACGAGCAGTACTTC. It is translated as CASSLGRTSTYEQYF.

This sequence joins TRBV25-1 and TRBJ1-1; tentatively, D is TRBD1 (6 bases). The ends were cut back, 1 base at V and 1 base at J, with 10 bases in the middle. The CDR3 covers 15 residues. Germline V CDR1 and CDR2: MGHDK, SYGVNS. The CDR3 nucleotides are TGTGCCAGCAGTGAATGGGGGGCGCAGAACACTGAAGCTTTCTTT. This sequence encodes CASSEWGAQNTEAFF.

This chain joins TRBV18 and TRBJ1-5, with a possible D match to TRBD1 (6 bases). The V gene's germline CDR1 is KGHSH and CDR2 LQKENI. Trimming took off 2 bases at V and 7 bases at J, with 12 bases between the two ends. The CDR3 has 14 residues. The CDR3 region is CASSPGGAVQPQHF. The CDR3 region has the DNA TGTGCCAGCTCACCAGGGGGCGCGGTACAGCCCCAGCATTTT. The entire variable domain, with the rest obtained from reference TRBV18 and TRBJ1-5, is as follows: NAGVMQNPRHLVRRRGQEARLRCSPMKGHSHVYWYRQLPEEGLKFMVYLQKENIIDESGMPKERFSAEFPKEGPSILRIQQVVRGDSAAYFCASSPGGAVQPQHFGDGTRLSIL.

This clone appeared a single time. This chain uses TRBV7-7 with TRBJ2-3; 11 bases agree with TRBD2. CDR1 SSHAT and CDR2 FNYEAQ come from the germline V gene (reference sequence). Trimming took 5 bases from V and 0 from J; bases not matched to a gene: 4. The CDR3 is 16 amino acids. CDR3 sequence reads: CASSPGTSGSTDTQYF. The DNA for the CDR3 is TGTGCCAGCAGCCCCGGGACTAGCGGAAGCACAGATACGCAGTATTTT.

The CDR3 protein is CASSQWPNSKRQGWNTGELFF. CDR3 sequence (DNA): TGTGCCAGCAGCCAGTGGCCCAACAGCAAAAGACAGGGGTGGAACACCGGGGAGCTGTTTTTT. The chain is built from TRBV14 and TRBJ2-2; 8 bases are shared with TRBD1. V shed 3 bases, J shed 1 base, and the junction held 19 bases outside the gene matches. The germline V gene encodes CDR1 SGHDN and CDR2 FVKESK. The CDR3 totals 21 residues.

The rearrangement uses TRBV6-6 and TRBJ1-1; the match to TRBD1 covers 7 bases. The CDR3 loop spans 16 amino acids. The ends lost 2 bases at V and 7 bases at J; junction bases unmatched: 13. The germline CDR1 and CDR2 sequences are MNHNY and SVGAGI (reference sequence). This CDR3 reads CASSYPTGTVEIEAFF. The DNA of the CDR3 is TGTGCCAGCAGTTACCCTACCGGGACAGTGGAGATTGAAGCTTTCTTT.

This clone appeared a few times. In nucleotides, the CDR3 is TGTGCCAGCGGTTTTGATCAGCCCCAGCATTTT. Translation gives CASGFDQPQHF. The V and J genes are TRBV2 and TRBJ1-5; no definite D call. The CDR3 length is 11 residues. Trimming shortened V by 8 bases and J by 5 bases, and 7 bases separated the two germline ends. CDR1 SNHLY and CDR2 FYNNEI come from the germline V gene.

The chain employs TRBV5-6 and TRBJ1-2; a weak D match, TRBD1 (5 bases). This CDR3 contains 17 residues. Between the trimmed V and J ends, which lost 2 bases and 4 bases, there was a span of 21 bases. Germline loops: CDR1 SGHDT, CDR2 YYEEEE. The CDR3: CASSFILSGAGSYGYTF. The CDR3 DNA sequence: TGTGCCAGCAGCTTCATTCTTTCCGGGGCCGGGAGCTATGGCTACACCTTC.

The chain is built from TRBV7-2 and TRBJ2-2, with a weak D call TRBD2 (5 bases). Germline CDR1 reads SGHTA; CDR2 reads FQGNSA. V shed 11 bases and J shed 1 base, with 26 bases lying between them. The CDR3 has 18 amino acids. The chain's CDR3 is CASYTQLSAVGNTGELFF. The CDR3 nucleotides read TGTGCCTCCTATACCCAGCTTAGCGCCGTGGGGAACACCGGGGAGCTGTTTTTT.

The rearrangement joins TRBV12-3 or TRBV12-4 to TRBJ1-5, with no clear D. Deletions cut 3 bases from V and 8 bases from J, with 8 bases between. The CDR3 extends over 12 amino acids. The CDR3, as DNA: TGTGCCAGCAGTTTGACGGGTAAGCCCCAGCATTTT. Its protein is CASSLTGKPQHF.

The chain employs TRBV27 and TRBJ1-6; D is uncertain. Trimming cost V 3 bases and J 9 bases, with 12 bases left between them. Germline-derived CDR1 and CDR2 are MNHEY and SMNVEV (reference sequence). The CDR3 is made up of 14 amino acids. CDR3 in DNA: TGTGCCAGCAGTTTGATAGATCTGGGTTCACCCCTCCACTTT. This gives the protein CASSLIDLGSPLHF.